This T cell receptor (beta chain) is drawn from a study of T cell repertoires in cytomegalovirus infection. This clonotype was found a few times. TCRdb called the reads again in MiXCR, with one record for every CDR3 protein. This sample has about 740,000 distinct CDR3 sequences, with approximately 40% found just once. Trimming left V 6 bases short and J 3 bases short, with 24 bases between. The CDR3 loop spans 17 amino acids. The V gene's germline CDR1 is LNHDA and CDR2 SQIVND (reference sequence). This clonotype was obtained from a human donor in good health (CMV status not recorded). Some clones in this sample may be carry-over from other donors' samples. This rearrangement joins TRBV19 to TRBJ2-7, with D perhaps TRBD1 (6 bases). Material for sequencing was PBMCs. DNA for the CDR3: TGTGCCAGTAGCCCAACCCCCTCGGGACACAGACGCTACGAGCAGTACTTC. Its protein is CASSPTPSGHRRYEQYF.